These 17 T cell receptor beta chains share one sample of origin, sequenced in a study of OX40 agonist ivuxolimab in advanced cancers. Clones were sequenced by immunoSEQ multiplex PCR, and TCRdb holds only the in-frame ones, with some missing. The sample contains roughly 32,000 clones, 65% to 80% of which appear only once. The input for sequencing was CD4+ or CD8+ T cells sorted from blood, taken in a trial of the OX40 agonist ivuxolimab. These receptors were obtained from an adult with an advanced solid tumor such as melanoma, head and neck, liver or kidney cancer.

CDR3 loop: CASSLGQGWSPLHF. CDR3 bases: TGCGCCAGCAGCTTAGGGCAGGGCTGGTCACCCCTCCACTTT. The V and J genes are TRBV5-1 and TRBJ1-6, with a possible D match to TRBD1 (5 bases). The CDR3 is 14 residues long. Trimming stripped 2 bases from V and 10 bases from J, with 13 bases between. Germline V lookup: CDR1 SGHRS, CDR2 YFSETQ.

The CDR3 nucleotides are TGTGCCAGCAGCTTAGGGGGCGGCGCAGATACGCAGTATTTT. This sequence encodes CASSLGGGADTQYF. The chain recombines TRBV7-9 with TRBJ2-3; the D gene is possibly TRBD1 (5 bases). Germline CDR1 is SEHNR and CDR2 is FQNEAQ (reference sequence). CDR3 length: 14 residues. The V end was cut by 1 base, the J end by 4 bases, with 9 bases between. The full variable domain, with the rest looked up from reference TRBV7-9 and TRBJ2-3, is DTGVSQNPRHKITKRGQNVTFRCDPISEHNRLYWYRQTLGQGPEFLTYFQNEAQLEKSRLLSDRFSAERPKGSFSTLEIQRTEQGDSAMYLCASSLGGGADTQYFGPGTRLTVL.

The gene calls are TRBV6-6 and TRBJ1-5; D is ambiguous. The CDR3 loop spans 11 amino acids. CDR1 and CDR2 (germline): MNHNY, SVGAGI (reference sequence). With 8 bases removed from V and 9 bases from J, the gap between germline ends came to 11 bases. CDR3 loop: CASGNLGPQHF. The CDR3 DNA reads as TGTGCCAGCGGGAACTTAGGGCCCCAGCATTTT.

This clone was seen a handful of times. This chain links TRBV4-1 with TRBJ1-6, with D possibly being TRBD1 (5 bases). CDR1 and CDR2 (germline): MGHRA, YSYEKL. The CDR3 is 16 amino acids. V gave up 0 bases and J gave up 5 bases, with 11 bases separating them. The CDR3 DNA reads TGCGCCAGCAGCCAAGAAAGTGACAGCAATAATTCACCCCTCCACTTT. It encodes CASSQESDSNNSPLHF.

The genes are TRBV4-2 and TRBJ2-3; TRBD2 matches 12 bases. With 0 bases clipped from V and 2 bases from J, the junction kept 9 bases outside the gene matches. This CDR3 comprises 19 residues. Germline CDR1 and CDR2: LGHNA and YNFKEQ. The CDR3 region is CASSQEVGTSGGSTDTQYF. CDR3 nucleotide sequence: TGTGCCAGCAGCCAAGAAGTCGGCACTAGCGGGGGGTCCACAGATACGCAGTATTTT.

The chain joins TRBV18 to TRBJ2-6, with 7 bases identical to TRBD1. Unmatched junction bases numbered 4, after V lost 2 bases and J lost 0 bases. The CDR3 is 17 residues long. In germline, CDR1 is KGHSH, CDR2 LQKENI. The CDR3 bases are TGTGCCAGCTCACCAATTAGGGACAGCTCTGGGGCCAACGTCCTGACTTTC. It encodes CASSPIRDSSGANVLTF.

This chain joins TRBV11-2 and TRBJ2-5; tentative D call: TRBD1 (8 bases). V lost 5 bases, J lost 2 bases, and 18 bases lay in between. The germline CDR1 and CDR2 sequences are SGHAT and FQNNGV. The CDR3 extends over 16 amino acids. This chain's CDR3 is CASSRTGGAGQETQYF. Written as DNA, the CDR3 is TGTGCCAGCAGCCGAACAGGGGGGGCGGGACAAGAGACCCAGTACTTC.

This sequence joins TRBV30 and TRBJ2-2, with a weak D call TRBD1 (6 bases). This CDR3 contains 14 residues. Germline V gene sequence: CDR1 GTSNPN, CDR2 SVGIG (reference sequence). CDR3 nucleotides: TGTGCTGCCAGGGGCGGGCCGAACACCGGGGAGCTGTTTTTT. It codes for CAARGGPNTGELFF.

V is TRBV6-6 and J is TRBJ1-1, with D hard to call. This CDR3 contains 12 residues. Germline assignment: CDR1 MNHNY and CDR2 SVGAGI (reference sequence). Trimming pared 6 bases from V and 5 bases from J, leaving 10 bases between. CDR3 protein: CASSHTQTEAFF. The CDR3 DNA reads TGTGCCAGCAGCCATACACAGACTGAAGCTTTCTTT.

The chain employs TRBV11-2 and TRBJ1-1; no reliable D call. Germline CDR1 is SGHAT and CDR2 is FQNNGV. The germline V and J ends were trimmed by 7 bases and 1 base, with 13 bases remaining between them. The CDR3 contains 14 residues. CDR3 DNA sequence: TGTGCCAGCACCCTTGACGCAGGGAACACTGAAGCTTTCTTT. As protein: CASTLDAGNTEAFF.

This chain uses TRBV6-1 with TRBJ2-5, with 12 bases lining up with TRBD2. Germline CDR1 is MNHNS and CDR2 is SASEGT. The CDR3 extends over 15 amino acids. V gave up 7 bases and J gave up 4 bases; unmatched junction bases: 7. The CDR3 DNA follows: TGTGCCAGCAAGACTAGCGGGGGTGGTGGAGAGACCCAGTACTTC. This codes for CASKTSGGGGETQYF.

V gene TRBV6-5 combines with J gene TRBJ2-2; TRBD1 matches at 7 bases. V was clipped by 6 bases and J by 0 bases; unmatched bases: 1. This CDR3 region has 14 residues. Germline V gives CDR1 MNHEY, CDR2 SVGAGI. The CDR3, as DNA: TGTGCCAGCAGACAGGGGTCGAACACCGGGGAGCTGTTTTTT. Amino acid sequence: CASRQGSNTGELFF.

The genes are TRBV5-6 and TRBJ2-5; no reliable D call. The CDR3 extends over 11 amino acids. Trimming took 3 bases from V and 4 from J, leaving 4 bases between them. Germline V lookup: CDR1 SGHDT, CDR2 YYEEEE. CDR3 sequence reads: CASSWAETQYF. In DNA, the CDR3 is TGTGCCAGCAGCTGGGCAGAGACCCAGTACTTC.

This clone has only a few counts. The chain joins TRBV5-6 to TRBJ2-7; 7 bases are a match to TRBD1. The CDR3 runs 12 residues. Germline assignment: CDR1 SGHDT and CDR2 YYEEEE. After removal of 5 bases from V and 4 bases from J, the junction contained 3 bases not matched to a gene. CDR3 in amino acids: CASRRQGYEQYF. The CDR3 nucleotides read TGTGCCAGCAGGCGACAGGGTTACGAGCAGTACTTC.

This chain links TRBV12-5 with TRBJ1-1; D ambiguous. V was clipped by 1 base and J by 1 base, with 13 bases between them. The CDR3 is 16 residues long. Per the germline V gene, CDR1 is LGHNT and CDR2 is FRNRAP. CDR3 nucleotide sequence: TGTGCTAGTGGTTTGGCCTTCCAAACGGGGAACACTGAAGCTTTCTTT. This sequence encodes CASGLAFQTGNTEAFF.

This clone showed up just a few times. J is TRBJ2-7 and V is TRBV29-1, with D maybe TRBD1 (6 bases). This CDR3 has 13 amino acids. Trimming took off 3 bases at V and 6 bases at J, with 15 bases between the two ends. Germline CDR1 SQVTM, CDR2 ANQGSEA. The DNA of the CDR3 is TGCAGCGTTGATGCCGAGGGGGTTGGCGAGCAGTACTTC. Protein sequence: CSVDAEGVGEQYF.

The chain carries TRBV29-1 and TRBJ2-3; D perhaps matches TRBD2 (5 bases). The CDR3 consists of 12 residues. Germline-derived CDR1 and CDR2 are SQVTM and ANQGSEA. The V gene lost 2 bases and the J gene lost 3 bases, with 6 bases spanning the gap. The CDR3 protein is CSVERDTDTQYF. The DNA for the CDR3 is TGCAGCGTTGAACGGGATACAGATACGCAGTATTTT.